Following are 13 T cell receptor beta chains from one sample sequenced in a study of T cell changes during pregnancy in multiple sclerosis. TCRdb's copy holds only in-frame clones and misses some; the assay was immunoSEQ multiplex PCR. The sample shows roughly 72,000 clones, roughly nine tenths of them seen only once. The sample was CD4+ T cells from peripheral blood mononuclear cells, taken before pregnancy. The receptors originated from a female donor with multiple sclerosis, enrolled in a pregnancy study.

The V gene is TRBV5-1, the J gene TRBJ2-5; perhaps TRBD2 as D (6 bases). The CDR3 sequence is 13 residues long. The germline V gene encodes CDR1 SGHRS and CDR2 YFSETQ. Deletions cut 3 bases from V and 4 bases from J, with 10 bases between. The CDR3: CASSSGLGETQYF. CDR3 DNA sequence: TGCGCCAGCAGCTCGGGACTGGGAGAGACCCAGTACTTC.

This chain connects TRBV25-1 to TRBJ2-1; D perhaps matches TRBD1 (6 bases). The germline V and J ends were trimmed by 3 bases and 14 bases, with 20 bases remaining between them. Looked up from germline, CDR1 is MGHDK and CDR2 is SYGVNS. The CDR3 is made up of 14 amino acids. The CDR3: CASSDQLSRGKKFF. The CDR3, as DNA: TGTGCCAGCAGTGACCAGCTTTCCAGGGGAAAGAAGTTCTTC. Full variable domain (remainder filled in from reference TRBV25-1 and TRBJ2-1): EADIYQTPRYLVIGTGKKITLECSQTMGHDKMYWYQQDPGMELHLIHYSYGVNSTEKGDLSSESTVSRIRTEHFPLTLESARPSHTSQYLCASSDQLSRGKKFFGPGTRLTVL.

This clone was counted a few times. The rearrangement links TRBV18 to TRBJ1-5, with D hard to call. The ends were cut back, 3 bases at V and 4 bases at J, with 7 bases in the middle. The CDR3 has 13 residues. Germline assignment: CDR1 KGHSH and CDR2 LQKENI. The CDR3 spells CASSPAENQPQHF. CDR3 in DNA: TGTGCCAGCTCACCTGCGGAAAATCAGCCCCAGCATTTT.

This sequence joins TRBV5-1 and TRBJ1-3; D perhaps matches TRBD1 (6 bases). V lost 1 base to trimming and J lost 6 bases, with 11 bases between them. Germline V CDR1 and CDR2: SGHRS, YFSETQ. The length of the CDR3 is 14 residues. CDR3: CASSLKGGENTIYF. CDR3 coding DNA: TGCGCCAGCAGCTTGAAGGGGGGGGAAAACACCATATATTTT.

The chain uses TRBV7-8 and TRBJ2-7, with 7 bases lining up with TRBD1. The germline V gene encodes CDR1 SGHVS and CDR2 FQNEAQ. Trimming took 2 bases from V and 7 from J; bases not matched to a gene: 5. This CDR3 is 13 amino acids long. This CDR3 reads CASSLRQGVEQYF. DNA for the CDR3: TGTGCCAGCAGCTTAAGACAGGGCGTTGAGCAGTACTTC.

This clone appeared a single time. A read error may produce the germline difference seen at one junction end. The rearrangement joins TRBV28 to TRBJ1-2; D gene ambiguous. The CDR3 runs 13 residues. Germline CDR1 MDHEN, CDR2 SYDVKM. CDR3 DNA: TGTGCCAGCAGTACCAGGCCTAATTATGGCTACACCTTC. Its protein product is CASSTRPNYGYTF.

The V gene is TRBV15, the J gene TRBJ1-2, with D unclear. The CDR3 is 16 residues long. The germline V gene has CDR1 LNHNV and CDR2 YYDKDF (reference sequence). V was shortened by 0 bases and J by 4 bases, with 15 bases between the two germline ends. The CDR3 DNA follows: TGTGCCACCAGCAGAGATAGCCAGCCTAAGATCTATGGCTACACCTTC. The encoded protein is CATSRDSQPKIYGYTF.

This chain connects TRBV30 to TRBJ2-6; perhaps TRBD1 as D (6 bases). This CDR3 is built from 17 residues. Germline CDR1 GTSNPN, CDR2 SVGIG (reference sequence). With 1 base removed from V and 0 bases from J, the gap between germline ends came to 13 bases. CDR3 in DNA: TGTGCCTGGAGTGGCCGGGACACCCGCTCTGGGGCCAACGTCCTGACTTTC. It codes for CAWSGRDTRSGANVLTF.

The chain joins TRBV7-3 to TRBJ2-2, with a tentative D call TRBD1 (6 bases). Germline CDR1 reads SGHTA; CDR2 reads FQGTGA. V was clipped by 5 bases and J by 6 bases, with 19 bases between them. The CDR3 spans 16 residues. This CDR3 is CASSRRTPTGPGELFF. CDR3 bases: TGTGCCAGCAGCCGCCGGACACCGACAGGTCCCGGGGAGCTGTTTTTT.

This clone was found a few times. V and J are TRBV28 and TRBJ1-1, with D possibly matching TRBD1 (6 bases). Germline CDR1 is MDHEN and CDR2 is SYDVKM. V was clipped by 3 bases and J by 6 bases, with 11 bases between them. CDR3 length: 13 amino acids. Here the CDR3 DNA reads TGTGCCAGCAGTTTGCAGGGGTTTCCTGAAGCTTTCTTT. Protein sequence: CASSLQGFPEAFF.

V is TRBV14 and J is TRBJ2-7; 7 nucleotides line up with TRBD2. The CDR3 has 15 residues. J was trimmed by 1 base and V by 1 base; bases with no gene match: 4. The V gene's germline CDR1 is SGHDN and CDR2 FVKESK. CDR3 DNA sequence: TGTGCCAGCAGCCAAGGCGGGACTACTTCCTACGAGCAGTACTTC. It translates to CASSQGGTTSYEQYF.

V gene TRBV7-2 combines with J gene TRBJ1-6; D unresolved. The germline gives CDR1 SGHTA, CDR2 FQGNSA. V dropped 1 base and J dropped 10 bases, with 14 bases sitting between them. This CDR3 contains 15 residues. The CDR3: CASSLVSGETSPLHF. The CDR3 region has the DNA TGTGCCAGCAGCTTAGTAAGCGGGGAGACCTCACCCCTCCACTTT. The full variable domain, rest sourced from reference TRBV7-2 and TRBJ1-6, is GAGVSQSPSNKVTEKGKDVELRCDPISGHTALYWYRQSLGQGLEFLIYFQGNSAPDKSGLPSDRFSAERTGGSVSTLTIQRTQQEDSAVYLCASSLVSGETSPLHFGNGTRLTVT.

This clone was observed once. This rearrangement joins TRBV5-1 to TRBJ2-5; 9 positions agree with TRBD1. Germline CDR1 is SGHRS and CDR2 is YFSETQ. The CDR3 covers 16 residues. Losses at the gene ends were 4 bases for V and 5 bases for J; bases not matched to a gene: 12. CDR3 region: CASSHRGPMFKETQYF. The CDR3 region has the DNA TGCGCCAGCAGCCACAGGGGGCCCATGTTTAAGGAGACCCAGTACTTC.